One sample yielded the 22 T cell receptor beta chains listed below, sequenced in a study of tumor-infiltrating lymphocytes in primary liver carcinoma. A primer matching the constant region was used to make TCR beta cDNA from about 500 ng of total RNA. Amplification in three nested multiplex PCR rounds with slightly modified ARM-PCR gave rise to TCR beta libraries. Two initial PCR rounds of around 9 cycles each paired TRBV1-TRBV30 forward primers with a C-beta reverse primer. From the multiplex PCR reads, TCRdb called clonotypes with MiXCR, one entry per CDR3 protein. The data show under 200,000 distinct CDR3 sequences, less than 75% seen once. Unsorted whole blood supplied the blood RNA, and germline DNA was isolated too. The sequenced material came from peripheral blood. These TCRs come from a woman in her fifties or sixties with primary liver carcinoma and hepatitis B virus infection.

The CDR3 DNA follows: TGTGCCAGCAGCTTACAACGGTTCACTGAAGCTTTCTTT. Its translation: CASSLQRFTEAFF. This chain joins TRBV7-8 and TRBJ1-1; D not certain. The CDR3 consists of 13 residues. Trimming left V 2 bases short and J 4 bases short, with 8 bases between. Germline CDR1 is SGHVS and CDR2 is FQNEAQ.

Worth noting for this clonotype: One end of the junction does not line up with germline, which may come from a read error. The genes are TRBV5-1 and TRBJ2-5; 9 positions match TRBD1. Germline CDR1 and CDR2: SGHRS and YFSETQ. This CDR3 is built from 15 residues. This CDR3 reads CANSFGQGLKETQYF. The CDR3 nucleotides are TGCGCCAACAGCTTCGGACAGGGGCTCAAAGAGACCCAGTACTTC.

This clonotype has a single count. Lacking the conserved final phenylalanine or tryptophan, this CDR3 likely reflects a read error. The DNA is omitted, as the CDR3 cannot be located on it reliably, and the CDR3 follows TCRdb's listing. The chain employs TRBV11-2 and TRBJ2-7; the table gives TRBD2 as D, unverified against the DNA. With termini counted, the CDR3 has 11 amino acids. The germline CDR1 and CDR2 sequences are SGHAT and FQNNGV. The CDR3 loop is CAYSSASSLEY.

A note on this clonotype: A much larger clone sits a single nucleotide away, making a read error possible. The rearrangement uses TRBV30 and TRBJ1-1, with TRBD1 as a possible D gene (5 bases). There are 13 residues in the CDR3. CDR1 and CDR2 (germline): GTSNPN, SVGIG (reference sequence). Here the CDR3 reads CGWSVGLLTEAFF. The DNA of the CDR3 is TGTGGCTGGAGTGTGGGACTCCTCACTGAAGCTTTCTTT.

This clonotype has only one observation. One junction end does not reproduce the germline sequence, and a read error may be involved. The CDR3 DNA follows: TGTGCCAGCAGCCATTCGGTTCTGGATCAGCCCAAGCATTTT. It codes for CASSHSVLDQPKHF. The V gene is TRBV11-2, the J gene TRBJ1-5; D not resolved. The germline V gene encodes CDR1 SGHAT and CDR2 FQNNGV. This CDR3 is built from 14 residues.

Notes on this clonotype: A much larger clone is a single base away; this may be a read error. The genes are TRBV4-2 and TRBJ1-5; 8 bases are a match to TRBD1. J lost 8 bases, V lost 0 bases, and 9 bases had no gene match. Germline lookup yields CDR1 LGHNA and CDR2 YNFKEQ. CDR3 length: 16 residues. CDR3 sequence (DNA): TGTGCCAGCAGCCAAGAGACAGGGGTTCCCGATGAGCCCCAGCATTTT. It yields the protein CASSQETGVPDEPQHF.

Notes on this clonotype: Sequence at one end of the junction differs from germline and may be a read error. V usage is TRBV11-2 and J usage is TRBJ2-5, with TRBD2 identical over 8 bases. Germline assignment: CDR1 SGHAT and CDR2 FQNNGV. This CDR3 has 14 residues. This CDR3 reads CASSLKAGVLTQYF. CDR3 coding DNA: TGTGCCAGCAGCTTAAAAGCGGGAGTGTTAACCCAGTACTTT.

For this clonotype: The germline gene is not matched at one end of the junction; a read error may be the cause. This sequence joins TRBV5-1 and TRBJ1-5; maybe TRBD1 (6 bases). This CDR3 is built from 15 residues. Germline loops: CDR1 SGHRS, CDR2 YFSETQ. The CDR3 nucleotides read TGCGCCATCAGCTTGTGGGGGGCGCGCAATCAGCCCCAGCATTTT. Its protein is CAISLWGARNQPQHF.

A note on this clonotype: This sequence may be a read error, since a much larger clone differs from it by one base. The chain couples TRBV10-3 to TRBJ1-5; D is possibly TRBD1 (6 bases). In germline, CDR1 is ENHRY, CDR2 SYGVKD. The ends were cut back, 0 bases at V and 3 bases at J, with 12 bases in the middle. The CDR3 extends over 16 amino acids. The CDR3 DNA reads as TGTGCCATCAGTGAGTCCGGACAGTGGATCAATCAGCCCCAGCATTTT. This codes for CAISESGQWINQPQHF.

As concerns this clonotype: Germline and junction disagree at one end, which may indicate a read error. The gene calls are TRBV11-3 and TRBJ2-1; TRBD1 is a possible D gene (7 bases). Germline values: CDR1 SGHNT, CDR2 YENEEA. The CDR3 is 15 residues long. CDR3 amino acids: CTSSSRRGVYNEQLF. DNA of the CDR3: TGTACCAGCAGCTCCCGCAGGGGGGTTTACAATGAGCAGCTCTTC.

This clonotype appeared a few times. The V and J genes are TRBV28 and TRBJ2-6; 11 bases match TRBD1. Germline V gene data show CDR1 as MDHEN and CDR2 as SYDVKM. This CDR3 comprises 18 residues. V gave up 5 bases and J gave up 0 bases; unmatched junction bases: 6. The CDR3 is CASSRPGQGVSGANVLTF. The CDR3 bases are TGTGCCAGCAGTCGACCGGGACAGGGGGTCTCTGGGGCCAACGTCCTGACTTTC.

Concerning this clonotype itself: A single base separates this from a much larger clone, so it may be a read error. The chain carries TRBV6-6 and TRBJ2-7; D may be TRBD1 (5 bases). CDR1 MNHNY and CDR2 SVGAGI come from the germline V gene (reference sequence). The CDR3 is 14 amino acids. CDR3 nucleotide sequence: TGTACCAGCAGTTACCTCCCAGGGACCTACGAGCAGTACTTC. It is translated as CTSSYLPGTYEQYF.

A note on this clonotype: The germline gene is not matched at one end of the junction; a read error may be the cause. This rearrangement joins TRBV11-3 to TRBJ2-1, with TRBD2 matching over 9 bases. The CDR3 runs to 18 residues. Per the germline V gene, CDR1 is SGHNT and CDR2 is YENEEA. The CDR3 protein is CASGLGQGGRAGYSEQFF. In nucleotides, the CDR3 is TGTGCCAGCGGCTTAGGTCAAGGCGGGAGGGCCGGCTACAGTGAGCAATTCTTC.

This clonotype has a single count. At one of its ends the junction is not consistent with the germline gene, which may arise from a read error. The chain recombines TRBV7-3 with TRBJ2-3; 7 nucleotides match TRBD1. In germline, CDR1 is SGHTA, CDR2 FQGTGA. The CDR3 extends over 13 amino acids. CDR3 nucleotides: TGTGCCAGCAGCTTAACGAGGACAGGTACGCAGTATTTT. Protein: CASSLTRTGTQYF. The full variable domain, its missing parts supplied by reference TRBV7-3 and TRBJ2-3, is GAGVSQTPSNKVTEKGKYVELRCDPISGHTALYWYRQSLGQGPEFLIYFQGTGAADDSGLPNDRFFAVRPEGSVSTLKIQRTERGDSAVYLCASSLTRTGTQYFGPGTRLTVL.

In this sample, this clonotype turned up many times. The rearrangement links TRBV10-3 to TRBJ1-5; D ambiguous. CDR3 length: 14 residues. From germline, CDR1 is ENHRY and CDR2 SYGVKD. Trimming left V 4 bases short and J 1 base short, with 8 bases between. For the CDR3, the DNA is TGTGCCATCAGTGCGAGGGAGAGCAATCAGCCCCAGCATTTT. Translation: CAISARESNQPQHF.

A word on this clonotype: The junction departs from germline at one end; a sequencing error may be responsible. The chain uses TRBV15 and TRBJ1-5; no clear D. The CDR3 has 17 amino acids. CDR1 is LNHNV and CDR2 is YYDKDF in the germline V gene (reference sequence). The CDR3 coding sequence is TGTGCCACCGGCAGAGATCTCAGCTCGTATAGCAATCAGCCCCAGCATTTT. It yields the protein CATGRDLSSYSNQPQHF. Based on the CDR3 plus reference TRBV15 and TRBJ1-5, the full variable domain is DAMVIQNPRYQVTQFGKPVTLSCSQTLNHNVMYWYQQKSSQAPKLLFHYYDKDFNNEADTPDNFQSRRPNTSFCFLDIRSPGLGDTAMYLCATGRDLSSYSNQPQHFGDGTRLSIL.

In its sample, this clonotype was seen a few times. The chain couples TRBV5-8 to TRBJ2-3; D possibly matches TRBD1 or TRBD2 (5 bases each). Germline CDR1 and CDR2: SGHTS and YDEGEE. The CDR3 is 18 residues long. Trimming left V 1 base short and J 2 bases short, with 20 bases between. CDR3 sequence reads: CASSLNGAPARLTDTQYF. The CDR3 DNA reads TGTGCCAGCAGCTTGAACGGGGCCCCAGCCCGGCTCACAGATACGCAGTATTTT.

Regarding this clonotype: A junction boundary mismatches the germline segment, possibly from a read error. The chain joins TRBV11-2 to TRBJ2-7; D gene uncertain. The CDR3 is made up of 14 amino acids. Germline CDR1 is SGHAT and CDR2 is FQNNGV. The CDR3 protein is CAGSLDIPSYEQYF. CDR3 sequence (DNA): TGTGCCGGCAGCTTGGATATCCCTTCCTACGAGCAGTACTTC.

The CDR3 DNA reads as TGTGCCAGCATCTCCACAAGACGGGAAAACTATGGCTACACCTTC. Its translation is CASISTRRENYGYTF. The chain uses TRBV7-9 and TRBJ1-2; no clear D gene. Trimming took 7 bases from V and 2 from J, leaving 17 bases between them. The CDR3 has 15 amino acids. The germline V gene has CDR1 SEHNR and CDR2 FQNEAQ (reference sequence).

The chain joins TRBV7-9 to TRBJ1-4; D is ambiguous. The germline V gene has CDR1 SEHNR and CDR2 FQNEAQ (reference sequence). The germline V and J ends were trimmed by 1 base and 5 bases, with 11 bases remaining between them. This CDR3 contains 15 residues. The DNA for the CDR3 is TGTGCCAGCAGCTTAGATTGGTTGGAAAATGAAAAACTGTTTTTT. This translates into CASSLDWLENEKLFF.

V is TRBV7-9 and J is TRBJ1-1, with D unclear. The germline V gene encodes CDR1 SEHNR and CDR2 FQNEAQ (reference sequence). The CDR3 is made up of 14 amino acids. V was pared by 0 bases and J by 2 bases, with 7 bases between. The DNA of the CDR3 is TGTGCCAGCAGCTTAGCTACAGATAACACTGAAGCTTTCTTT. The encoded protein is CASSLATDNTEAFF.

A remark on this clonotype: A much larger clone differs from this one at a single base, so this may be a read error. The chain carries TRBV12-3 or TRBV12-4 and TRBJ2-1; weak D call: TRBD2 (6 bases). The CDR3 consists of 17 residues. The V end lost 5 bases, the J end lost 3 bases, and 20 bases lay between the germline ends. The CDR3, as DNA: TGTGCCAGCAGTACAATCGATGCGGTAGCGGACTACAATGAGCAGTTCTTC. Protein product: CASSTIDAVADYNEQFF.